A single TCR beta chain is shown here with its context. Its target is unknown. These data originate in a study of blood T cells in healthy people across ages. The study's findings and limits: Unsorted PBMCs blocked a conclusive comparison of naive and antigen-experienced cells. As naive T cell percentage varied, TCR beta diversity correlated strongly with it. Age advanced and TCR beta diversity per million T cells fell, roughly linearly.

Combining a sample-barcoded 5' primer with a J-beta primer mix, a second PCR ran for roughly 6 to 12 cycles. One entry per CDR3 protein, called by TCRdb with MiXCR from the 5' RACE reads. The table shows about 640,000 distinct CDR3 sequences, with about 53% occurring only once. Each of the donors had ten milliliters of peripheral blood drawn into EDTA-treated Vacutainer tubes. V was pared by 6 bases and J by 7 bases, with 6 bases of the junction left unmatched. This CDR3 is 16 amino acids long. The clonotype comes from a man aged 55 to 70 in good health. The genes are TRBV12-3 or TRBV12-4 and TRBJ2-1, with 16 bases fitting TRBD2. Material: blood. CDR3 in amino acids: CASRGTSGGAWNEQFF. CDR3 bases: TGTGCCAGCAGAGGGACTAGCGGGGGGGCCTGGAATGAGCAGTTCTTC.